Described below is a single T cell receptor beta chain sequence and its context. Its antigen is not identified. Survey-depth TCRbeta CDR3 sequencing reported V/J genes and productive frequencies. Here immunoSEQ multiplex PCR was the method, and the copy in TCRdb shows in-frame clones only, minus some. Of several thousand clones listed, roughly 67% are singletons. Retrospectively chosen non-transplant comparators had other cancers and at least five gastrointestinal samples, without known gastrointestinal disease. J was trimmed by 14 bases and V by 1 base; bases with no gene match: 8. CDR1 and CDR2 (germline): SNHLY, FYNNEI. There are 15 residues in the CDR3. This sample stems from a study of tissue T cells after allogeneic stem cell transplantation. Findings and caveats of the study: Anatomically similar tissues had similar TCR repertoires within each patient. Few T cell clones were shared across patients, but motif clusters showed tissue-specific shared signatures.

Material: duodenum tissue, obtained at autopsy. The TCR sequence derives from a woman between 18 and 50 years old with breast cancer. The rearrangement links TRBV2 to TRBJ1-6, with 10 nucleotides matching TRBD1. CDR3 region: CASSEDRDRGATLHF. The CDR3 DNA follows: TGTGCCAGCAGTGAAGATCGGGACAGGGGCGCTACCCTCCACTTT.